Included here is one T cell receptor beta chain sequence, with context. The clone's antigen remains unknown. One base away there is no much larger clone; base qualities are not given. This entry belongs to a study of sequential checkpoint blockade in melanoma (dated by TCRdb to the late 2010s). Regarding the research as a whole: Patients were randomized 1:1 to first-line nivolumab followed by ipilimumab (arm A) or ipilimumab followed by nivolumab (arm B). Maintenance nivolumab came after both trial sequences. Study-wide findings and limitations: Validation of the response-prediction model combining TCR metrics and mutation burden is needed in larger, independent patient cohorts.

The immunoSEQ Assay was used to immunosequence TCRbeta CDR3 regions from genomic DNA. Before high-throughput sequencing, genomic DNA was amplified using bias-controlled multiplex PCR. Under the source paper's analysis protocol: To quantify the absolute abundance of each unique TCRbeta CDR3 region, the sequences were collapsed and filtered. Clonality, defined as 1 minus Pielou's evenness, was calculated using productive rearrangements only. Clones with significantly greater frequencies in on-treatment versus baseline samples were identified using a previously published method. Held by TCRdb, this immuneACCESS table contains in-frame sequences only and omits some clones. Under half of the omission traces to an unresolved V gene where checked; the cause of the rest is unknown. V and J calls and clone size are given by that table; D and trimming were obtained from the DNA. For this sample there are roughly 16,000 clones; roughly three quarters appear just once. The leading ten clones occupy about 10% of the sample.

This specimen's treatment or condition label, interpreted: randomized to nivolumab then ipilimumab (arm A) or the reverse (arm B). None of the patients in the trial had previously been given DNA-damaging chemotherapy. Thawed PBMCs were sorted on a FACS Aria II flow cytometer to isolate live CD3+CD8+ cells negative for CD19 and CD56. Samples came from patients with melanoma in CheckMate 064, a randomized, open-label phase II trial of sequential checkpoint blockade. Peripheral blood mononuclear cells were obtained through leukapheresis, purified using Ficoll-Paque, and frozen in human serum containing roughly 10% DMSO. Purity of sorted blood CD3+CD8+ cells was verified at >95% immediately after sorting, followed by DNA extraction. The TCR sequence derives from a human donor with melanoma. This specimen consisted of CD8+ T cells sorted from blood (inferred from file names), obtained from a patient given nivolumab and ipilimumab in sequence.

This receptor carries the CDR3 CASRPGAGYEQYF. The sequence in DNA is TGTGCCAGCAGACCTGGGGCTGGCTACGAGCAGTACTTC. The sequence links TRBV27 to TRBJ2-7, with TRBD1 tentatively as D gene (5 bases match). According to the germline V gene (reference sequence), CDR1 reads MNHEY and CDR2 reads SMNVEV. Measured from the cysteine to the phenylalanine, the CDR3 is 13 residues long. Just the 39-base CDR3 DNA is kept, in frame starting at base 1. The trim is 6 bases for V and 3 bases for J, with a gap of 12 bases between the germline ends.